The entry that follows covers one T cell receptor (beta chain) sequence. This clone was seen a single time. The antigen it recognizes is unknown. Base qualities are missing; no much larger clone stands one base away. A MiSeq instrument was used for deep resolution sequencing, which targeted depths ranging from 1 in 1 million up to 1 in 200,000 T cells, with coverage averaging 10x for each clonotype. The immunoSEQ hsTCRB Kit was used to generate TCR beta libraries. The original methods were these. Data were analyzed with ImmunoSEQ Data Assistant and ImmunoSEQ Analyzer, with V, D and J genes assigned per IMGT definitions. Clonality, with values ranging from 0 to 1, was calculated as one minus the normalized Shannon entropy of productive rearrangement frequencies. Only overrepresented clonotypes making up at least 0.05% of the repertoire of each patient were included in the public clonotype analysis. Some 13 age-matched healthy donor repertoires from immuneACCESS served as clonality controls. This immuneACCESS table, as held by TCRdb, lists in-frame sequences with V and J called but not all clones. Of the missing ones, under half trace to an unresolved V gene in checked studies; the others have no known cause. That table is the source of V, J and clone size, and D and trimming were worked out from the DNA. The table for this sample lists some 70,000 clones; roughly nine tenths of them were counted only once. The ten largest account for around 3.3% of the sample.

The time point label here, explained by the study, means: about eleven months on ibrutinib. For TCR beta library preparation, 1.5 to 2.5 micrograms of genomic DNA was extracted from cryopreserved PBMCs. High-throughput TCR beta sequencing was performed on longitudinal blood samples from CLL patients receiving ibrutinib monotherapy. The patients took part in an open-label, single-center phase 2 trial of ibrutinib monotherapy. This sample is drawn from a study of cytotoxic CD8 clonotypes in ibrutinib-treated CLL listed by TCRdb under 2021. For context, the study as a whole: The cohort was composed of approximately 11 relapsed/refractory and approximately 16 treatment-naive patients; IGHV unmutated status was identified in roughly 17 patients. Partial responses were observed in roughly 25 patients and complete responses in 2; after a median follow-up of 68 months, remission was maintained in 15 or so patients and progression was observed in roughly twelve. Response samples were taken after a median of about a year on treatment, ranging from about 6 to 36 months. An average of 255,043 productive templates and 94,082 productive rearrangements was obtained per sample. Longitudinal samples were obtainable from about 30% of the roughly 86 participants in the trial. Cryopreserved peripheral blood mononuclear cells were obtained before treatment, at response, and at either sustained remission or disease progression. Every sample from remission and from progressive disease was obtained while the patients were still on ibrutinib. Findings and caveats that apply to the study as a whole: Public clonotypes were found to be uncommon and were observed to contract or remain stable during treatment; the increase in clonality was shown to reflect expansion of private clonotypes at ibrutinib response. Lymph node repertoires were not examined, and the timing of sampling was not matched between patients in sustained remission and those whose disease progressed. At ibrutinib response clonality went up, during sustained remission it held steady, and at progression it dropped back toward baseline. At baseline, clonality was higher than in age-matched healthy donors and showed a strong correlation with circulating CD8+ T-cell counts.

CDR1 and CDR2 were assigned from the germline V gene (reference sequence) as LNHDA and SQIVND. Clipping removes 6 bases from V and 7 bases from J, with 10 as the unmatched junction base count. There are 15 amino acids in the CDR3, from cysteine to phenylalanine inclusive. Only the CDR3 DNA is retained, 45 bases long and in frame from the first base. The sequence joins TRBV19 to TRBJ1-4; 8 nucleotides in the junction match TRBD1. Sequences were derived from PBMCs, sampled after 12 months of ibrutinib treatment. The sequence derives from a human donor with chronic lymphocytic leukemia. The CDR3: CASRPEGQGGEKLFF. Here is the DNA: TGTGCCAGTAGACCCGAAGGACAGGGAGGTGAAAAACTGTTTTTT.